This TCR beta chain comes out of a study of regulatory T cells in long-lasting Graves disease. Arm-PCR with iRepertoire HTBI primers amplified the CDR3 regions for these TCR beta libraries. From the multiplex PCR reads, TCRdb called clonotypes with MiXCR, one entry per CDR3 protein. Altogether under 300,000 distinct CDR3 sequences are present, 20% to 25% being singletons, with the ten largest covering around 13%. Stated time point: newly diagnosed GD, antithyroid drugs for less than 3 months. TCR sequences were obtained from RNA taken from PBMCs. The V gene's germline CDR1 is DFQATT and CDR2 SNEGSKA (reference sequence). V was clipped by 0 bases and J by 4 bases; unmatched bases: 7. The CDR3 has 16 residues.

The sample in question was peripheral blood mononuclear cells (PBMCs), obtained at new diagnosis, from a patient treated with antithyroid drugs. The V and J genes are TRBV20-1 and TRBJ1-5; 9 bases map to TRBD1. This receptor was obtained from a female donor with Graves disease. The CDR3 loop is CSAREYETGGNQPQHF. CDR3 sequence (DNA): TGCAGTGCTAGAGAGTATGAGACAGGGGGGAATCAGCCCCAGCATTTT.